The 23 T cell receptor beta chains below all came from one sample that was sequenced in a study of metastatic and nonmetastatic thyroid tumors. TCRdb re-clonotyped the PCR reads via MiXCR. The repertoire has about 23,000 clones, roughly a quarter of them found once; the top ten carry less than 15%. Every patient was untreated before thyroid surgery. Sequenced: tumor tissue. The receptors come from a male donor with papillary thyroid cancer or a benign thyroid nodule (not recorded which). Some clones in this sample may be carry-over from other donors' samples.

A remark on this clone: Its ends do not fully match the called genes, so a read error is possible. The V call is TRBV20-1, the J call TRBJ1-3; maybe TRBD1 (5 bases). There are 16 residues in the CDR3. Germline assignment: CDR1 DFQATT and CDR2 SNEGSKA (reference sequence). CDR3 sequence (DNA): TGCAGTGCTAGAGATAATGGGGACTTCTATGGACACACCATATATTTT. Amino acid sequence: CSARDNGDFYGHTIYF.

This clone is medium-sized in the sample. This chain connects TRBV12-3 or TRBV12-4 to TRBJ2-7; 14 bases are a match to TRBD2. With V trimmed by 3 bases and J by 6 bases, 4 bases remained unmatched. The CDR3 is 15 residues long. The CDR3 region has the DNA TGTGCCAGCAGTTTGGGACTAGCGGGAGTTCTCGAGCAGTACTTC. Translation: CASSLGLAGVLEQYF.

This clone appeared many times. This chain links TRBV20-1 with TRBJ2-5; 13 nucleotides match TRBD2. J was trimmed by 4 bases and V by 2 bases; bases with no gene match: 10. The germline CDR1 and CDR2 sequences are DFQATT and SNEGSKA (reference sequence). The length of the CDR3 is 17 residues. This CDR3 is CSARPTSGRALAETQYF. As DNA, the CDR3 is TGCAGTGCTAGACCTACTAGCGGGAGGGCCTTGGCAGAGACCCAGTACTTC.

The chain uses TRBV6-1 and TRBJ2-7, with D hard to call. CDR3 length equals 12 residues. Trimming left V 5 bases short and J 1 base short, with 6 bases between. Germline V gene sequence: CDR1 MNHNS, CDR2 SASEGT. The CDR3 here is CASSPPSYEQYF. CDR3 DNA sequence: TGTGCCAGCAGTCCCCCTTCCTACGAGCAGTACTTC.

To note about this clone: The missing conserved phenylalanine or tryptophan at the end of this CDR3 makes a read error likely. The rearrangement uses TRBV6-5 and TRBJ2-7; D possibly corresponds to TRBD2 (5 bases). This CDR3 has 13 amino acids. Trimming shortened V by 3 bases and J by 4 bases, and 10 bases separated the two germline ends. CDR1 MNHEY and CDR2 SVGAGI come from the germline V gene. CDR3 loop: CASSYGERYEQYC. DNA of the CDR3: TGTGCCAGCAGTTATGGGGAGCGATACGAGCAGTACTGC.

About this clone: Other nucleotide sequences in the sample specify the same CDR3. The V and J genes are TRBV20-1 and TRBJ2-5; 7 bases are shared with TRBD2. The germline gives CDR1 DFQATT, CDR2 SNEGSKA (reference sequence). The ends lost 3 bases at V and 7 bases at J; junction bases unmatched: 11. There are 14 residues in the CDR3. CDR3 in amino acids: CSARDGGSGGTQYF. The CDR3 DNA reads TGCAGTGCTAGGGATGGGGGGTCGGGGGGGACCCAGTACTTC.

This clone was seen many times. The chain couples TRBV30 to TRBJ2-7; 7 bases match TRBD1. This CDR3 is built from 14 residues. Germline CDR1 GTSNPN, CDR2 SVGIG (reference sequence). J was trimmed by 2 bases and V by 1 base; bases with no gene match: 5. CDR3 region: CAWSGGTVTYEQYF. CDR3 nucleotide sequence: TGTGCCTGGAGTGGGGGGACAGTTACCTACGAGCAGTACTTC.

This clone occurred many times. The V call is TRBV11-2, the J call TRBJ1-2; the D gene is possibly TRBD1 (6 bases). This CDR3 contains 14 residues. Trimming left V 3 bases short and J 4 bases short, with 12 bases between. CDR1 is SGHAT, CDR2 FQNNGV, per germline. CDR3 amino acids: CASSLITGSYGYTF. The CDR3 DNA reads TGTGCCAGCAGCTTGATTACAGGGTCCTATGGCTACACCTTC.

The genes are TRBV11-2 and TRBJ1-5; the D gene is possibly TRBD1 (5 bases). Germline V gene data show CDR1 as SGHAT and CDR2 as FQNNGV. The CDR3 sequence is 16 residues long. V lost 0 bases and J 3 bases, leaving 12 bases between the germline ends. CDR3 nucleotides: TGTGCCAGCAGCTTAGAATTCTGGGGCAACAATCAGCCCCAGCATTTT. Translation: CASSLEFWGNNQPQHF.

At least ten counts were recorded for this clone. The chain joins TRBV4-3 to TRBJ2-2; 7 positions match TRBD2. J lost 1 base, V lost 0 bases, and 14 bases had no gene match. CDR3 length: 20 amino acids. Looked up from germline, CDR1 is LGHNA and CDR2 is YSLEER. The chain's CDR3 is CASSQDRFLGGGENTGELFF. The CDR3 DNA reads TGCGCCAGCAGCCAAGATCGATTTCTTGGTGGGGGGGAGAACACCGGGGAGCTGTTTTTT.

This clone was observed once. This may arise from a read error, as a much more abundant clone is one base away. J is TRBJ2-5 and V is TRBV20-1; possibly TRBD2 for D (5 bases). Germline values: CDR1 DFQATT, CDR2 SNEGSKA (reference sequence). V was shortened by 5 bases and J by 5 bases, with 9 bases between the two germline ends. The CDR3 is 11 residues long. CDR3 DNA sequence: TGCAGTGCTGTAGCGCGGGAGACCCAGTACTTC. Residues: CSAVARETQYF.

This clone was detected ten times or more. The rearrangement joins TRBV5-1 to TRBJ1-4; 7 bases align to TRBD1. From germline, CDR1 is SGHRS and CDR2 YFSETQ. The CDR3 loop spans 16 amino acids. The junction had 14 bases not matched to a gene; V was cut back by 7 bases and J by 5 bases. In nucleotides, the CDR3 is TGCGCCAGCTCGAGGGCAGGGGGGCCACGAAATGAAAAACTGTTTTTT. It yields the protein CASSRAGGPRNEKLFF.

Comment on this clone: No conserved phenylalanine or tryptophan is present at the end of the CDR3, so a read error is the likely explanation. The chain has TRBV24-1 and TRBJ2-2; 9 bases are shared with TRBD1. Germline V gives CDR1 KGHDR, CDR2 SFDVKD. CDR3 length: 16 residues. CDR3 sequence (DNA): TGTGACACCAGTGACCGGACAGGGGAGAACACCGGGGAGCTGTTTTGT. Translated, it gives CDTSDRTGENTGELFC.

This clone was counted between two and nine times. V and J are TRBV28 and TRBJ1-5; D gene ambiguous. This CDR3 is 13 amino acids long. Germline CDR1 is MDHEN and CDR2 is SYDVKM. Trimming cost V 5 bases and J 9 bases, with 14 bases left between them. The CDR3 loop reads CASSPGSVLPQHF. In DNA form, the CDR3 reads TGTGCCAGCAGTCCGGGTAGTGTACTGCCCCAGCATTTT.

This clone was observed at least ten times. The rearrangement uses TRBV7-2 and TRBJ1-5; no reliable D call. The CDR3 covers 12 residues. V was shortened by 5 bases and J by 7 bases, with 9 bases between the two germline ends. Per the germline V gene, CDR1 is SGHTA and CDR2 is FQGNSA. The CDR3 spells CASSLSSQPQHF. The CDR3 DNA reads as TGTGCCAGCAGCCTGTCAAGCCAGCCCCAGCATTTT.

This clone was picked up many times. The chain's CDR3 is CSARGRVAKNIQYF. CDR3 DNA: TGCAGTGCTAGGGGTCGGGTAGCCAAAAACATTCAGTACTTC. V gene TRBV20-1 combines with J gene TRBJ2-4; D is uncertain. This CDR3 is built from 14 residues. From germline, CDR1 is DFQATT and CDR2 SNEGSKA (reference sequence). V dropped 3 bases and J dropped 0 bases, with 9 bases sitting between them.

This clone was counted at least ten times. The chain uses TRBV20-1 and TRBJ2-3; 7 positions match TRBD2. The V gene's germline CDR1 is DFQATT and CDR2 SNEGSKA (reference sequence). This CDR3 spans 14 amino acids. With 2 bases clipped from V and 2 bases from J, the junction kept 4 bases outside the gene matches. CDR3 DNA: TGCAGTGCTAGACCCACTAGCGACACAGATACGCAGTATTTT. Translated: CSARPTSDTDTQYF.

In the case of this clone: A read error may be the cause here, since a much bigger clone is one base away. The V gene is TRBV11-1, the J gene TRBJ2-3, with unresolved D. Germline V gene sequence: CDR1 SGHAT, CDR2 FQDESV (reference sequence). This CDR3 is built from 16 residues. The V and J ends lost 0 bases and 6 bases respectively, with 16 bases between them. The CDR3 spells CASSLALSVGSDTQYF. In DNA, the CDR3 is TGTGCCAGCAGCTTAGCGCTATCGGTAGGCAGCGATACGCAGTATTTT.

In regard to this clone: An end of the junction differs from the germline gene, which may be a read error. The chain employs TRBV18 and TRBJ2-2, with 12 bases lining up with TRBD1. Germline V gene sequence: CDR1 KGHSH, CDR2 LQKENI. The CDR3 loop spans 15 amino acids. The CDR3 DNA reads TGTGCCAGCCGGGACAGGGGGCCGAAAACCGGGGAGCTGTTTTTT. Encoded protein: CASRDRGPKTGELFF.

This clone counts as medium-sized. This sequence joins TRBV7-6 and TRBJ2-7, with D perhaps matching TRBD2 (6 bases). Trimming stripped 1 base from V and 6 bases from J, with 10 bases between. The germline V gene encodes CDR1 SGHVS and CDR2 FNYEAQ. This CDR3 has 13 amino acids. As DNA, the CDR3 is TGTGCCAGCAGCTTAGTCCAGGGAGGCGAGCAGTACTTC. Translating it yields CASSLVQGGEQYF.

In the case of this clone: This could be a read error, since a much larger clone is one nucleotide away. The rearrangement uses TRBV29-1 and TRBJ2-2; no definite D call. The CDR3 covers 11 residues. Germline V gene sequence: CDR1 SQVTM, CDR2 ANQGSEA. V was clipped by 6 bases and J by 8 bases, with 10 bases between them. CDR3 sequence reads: CSVRVLGELFF. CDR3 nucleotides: TGCAGCGTCCGGGTCTTGGGGGAGCTGTTTTTT.

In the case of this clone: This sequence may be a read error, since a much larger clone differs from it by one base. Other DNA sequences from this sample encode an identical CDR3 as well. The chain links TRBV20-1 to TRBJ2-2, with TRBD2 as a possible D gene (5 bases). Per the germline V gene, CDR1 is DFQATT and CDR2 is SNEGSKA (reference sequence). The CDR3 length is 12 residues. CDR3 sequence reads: CSATEGAGELFF. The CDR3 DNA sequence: TGCAGTGCTACCGAGGGAGCCGGTGAGCTGTTTTTT.

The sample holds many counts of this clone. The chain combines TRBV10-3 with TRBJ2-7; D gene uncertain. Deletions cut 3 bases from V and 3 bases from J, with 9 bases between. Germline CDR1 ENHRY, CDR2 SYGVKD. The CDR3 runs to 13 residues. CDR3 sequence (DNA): TGTGCCATCAGTGAAAATGTCCGCTACGAGCAGTACTTC. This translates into CAISENVRYEQYF.